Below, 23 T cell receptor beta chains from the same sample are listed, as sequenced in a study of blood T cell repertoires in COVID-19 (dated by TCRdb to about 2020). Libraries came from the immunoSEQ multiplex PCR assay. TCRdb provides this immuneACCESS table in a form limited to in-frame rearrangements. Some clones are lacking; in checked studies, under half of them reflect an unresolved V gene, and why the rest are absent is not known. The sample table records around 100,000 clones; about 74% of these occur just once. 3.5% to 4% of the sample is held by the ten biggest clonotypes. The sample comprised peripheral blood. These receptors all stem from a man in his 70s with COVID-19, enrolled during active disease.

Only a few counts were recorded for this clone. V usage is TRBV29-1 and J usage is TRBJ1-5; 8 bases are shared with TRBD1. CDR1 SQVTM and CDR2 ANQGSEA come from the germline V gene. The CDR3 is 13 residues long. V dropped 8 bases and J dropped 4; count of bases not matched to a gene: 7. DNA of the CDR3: TGCAGCTTCGGACAGGGATTAAATCAGCCCCAGCATTTT. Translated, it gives CSFGQGLNQPQHF.

The CDR3 here is CASSQEPQKSEAFF. CDR3 nucleotide sequence: TGCGCCAGCAGCCAAGAACCCCAGAAATCTGAAGCTTTCTTT. V usage is TRBV4-1 and J usage is TRBJ1-1; D ambiguous. V was clipped by 0 bases and J by 6 bases, with 11 bases between them. Germline CDR1 MGHRA, CDR2 YSYEKL. The CDR3 length is 14 residues.

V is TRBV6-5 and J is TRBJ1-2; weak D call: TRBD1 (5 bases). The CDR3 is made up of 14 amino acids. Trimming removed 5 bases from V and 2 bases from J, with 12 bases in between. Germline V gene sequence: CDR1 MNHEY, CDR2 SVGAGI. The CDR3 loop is CASSPDGGNYGYTF. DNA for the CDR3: TGTGCCAGCAGTCCGGACGGGGGGAACTATGGCTACACCTTC.

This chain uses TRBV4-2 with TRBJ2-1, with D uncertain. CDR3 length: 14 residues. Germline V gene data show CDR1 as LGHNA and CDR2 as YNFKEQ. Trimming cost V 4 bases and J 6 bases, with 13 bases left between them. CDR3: CASSPRPLPNEQFF. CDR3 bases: TGTGCCAGCAGCCCCCGTCCGCTACCCAATGAGCAGTTCTTC.

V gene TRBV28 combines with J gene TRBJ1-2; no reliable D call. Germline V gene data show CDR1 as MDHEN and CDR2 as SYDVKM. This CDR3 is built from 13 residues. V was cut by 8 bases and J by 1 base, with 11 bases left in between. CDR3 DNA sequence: TGTGCCAGCGGCCAGGAGGGTAACTATGGCTACACCTTC. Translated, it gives CASGQEGNYGYTF.

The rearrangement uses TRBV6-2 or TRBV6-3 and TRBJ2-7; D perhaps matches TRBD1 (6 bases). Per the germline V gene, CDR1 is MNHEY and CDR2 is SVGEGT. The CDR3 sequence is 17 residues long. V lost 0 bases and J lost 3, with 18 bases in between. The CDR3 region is CASSYSISGGRYYEQYF. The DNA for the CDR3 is TGTGCCAGCAGTTACTCGATTTCTGGGGGCCGATACTACGAGCAGTACTTC.

The CDR3 DNA is TGTGCCAGCAGTTATTACAGGGTCTCCAATCAGCCCCAGCATTTT. Its translation: CASSYYRVSNQPQHF. J is TRBJ1-5 and V is TRBV28; D perhaps matches TRBD1 (6 bases). Germline CDR1 MDHEN, CDR2 SYDVKM. The germline V and J ends were trimmed by 4 bases and 3 bases, with 13 bases remaining between them. The CDR3 spans 15 residues.

The CDR3 DNA reads TGTGCCAGCAGCGTCTCCGGGACTAGTTTTTACGAGCAGTACTTC. It specifies CASSVSGTSFYEQYF. The chain has TRBV9 and TRBJ2-7; 8 positions match TRBD2. Germline lookup yields CDR1 SGDLS and CDR2 YYNGEE. This CDR3 comprises 15 residues. The V and J ends lost 2 bases and 4 bases, in that order; junction bases with no gene match: 8.

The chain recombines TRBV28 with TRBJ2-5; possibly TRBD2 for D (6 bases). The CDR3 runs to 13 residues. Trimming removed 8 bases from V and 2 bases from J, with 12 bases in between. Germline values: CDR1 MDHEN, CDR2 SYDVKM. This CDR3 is CASGWGDQETQYF. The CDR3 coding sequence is TGTGCCAGCGGGTGGGGGGATCAAGAGACCCAGTACTTC. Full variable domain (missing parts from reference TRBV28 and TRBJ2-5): DVKVTQSSRYLVKRTGEKVFLECVQDMDHENMFWYRQDPGLGLRLIYFSYDVKMKEKGDIPEGYSVSREKKERFSLILESASTNQTSMYLCASGWGDQETQYFGPGTRLLVL.

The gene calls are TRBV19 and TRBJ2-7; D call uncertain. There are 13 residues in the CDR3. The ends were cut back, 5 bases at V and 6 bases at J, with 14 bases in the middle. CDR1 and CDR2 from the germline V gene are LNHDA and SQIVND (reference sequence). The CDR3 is CASSSGVRSEQYF. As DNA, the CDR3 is TGTGCCAGTAGTTCTGGAGTCCGGAGCGAGCAGTACTTC.

Here the CDR3 DNA reads TGCAGCGTAATGGGGGGACAGGGGGATGGCTACACCTTC. Translating gives CSVMGGQGDGYTF. This sequence joins TRBV29-1 and TRBJ1-2; 11 bases fit TRBD1. CDR1 is SQVTM, CDR2 ANQGSEA, per germline. The CDR3 is 13 amino acids. V lost 6 bases, J lost 6 bases, and 6 bases stayed unmatched.

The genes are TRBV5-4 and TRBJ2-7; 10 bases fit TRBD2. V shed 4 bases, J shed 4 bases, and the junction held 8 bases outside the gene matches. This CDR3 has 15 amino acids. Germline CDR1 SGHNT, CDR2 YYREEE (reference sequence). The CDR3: CASSRPSGSVYEQYF. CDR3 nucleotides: TGTGCCAGCAGCCGCCCTAGCGGGAGTGTGTACGAGCAGTACTTC.

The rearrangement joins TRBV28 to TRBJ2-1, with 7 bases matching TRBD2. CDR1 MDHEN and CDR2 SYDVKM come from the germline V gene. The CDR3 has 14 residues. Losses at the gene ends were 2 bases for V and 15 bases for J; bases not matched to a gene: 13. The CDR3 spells CASSLPREASSRFF. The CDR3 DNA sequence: TGTGCCAGCAGTTTACCTCGGGAGGCATCCTCCAGGTTCTTC.

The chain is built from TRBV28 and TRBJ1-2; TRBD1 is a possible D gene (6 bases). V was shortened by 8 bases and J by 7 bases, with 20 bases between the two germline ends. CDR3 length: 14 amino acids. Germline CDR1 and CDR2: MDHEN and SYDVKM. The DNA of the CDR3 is TGTGCCAGCGGGGGGGGCGGAAATAGTTTTGGCTACACCTTC. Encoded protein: CASGGGGNSFGYTF.

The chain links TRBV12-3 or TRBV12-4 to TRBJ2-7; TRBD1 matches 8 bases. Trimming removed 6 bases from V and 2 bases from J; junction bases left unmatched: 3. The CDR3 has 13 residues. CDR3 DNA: TGTGCCAGCAGGATGGACAGGGCCTACGAGCAGTACTTC. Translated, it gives CASRMDRAYEQYF.

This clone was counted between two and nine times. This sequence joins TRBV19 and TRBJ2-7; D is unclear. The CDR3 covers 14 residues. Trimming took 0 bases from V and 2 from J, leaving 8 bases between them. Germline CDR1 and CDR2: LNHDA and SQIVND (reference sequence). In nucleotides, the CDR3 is TGTGCCAGTAGTATAGATGGCATCACCTACGAGCAGTACTTC. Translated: CASSIDGITYEQYF. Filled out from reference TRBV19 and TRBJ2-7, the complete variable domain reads DGGITQSPKYLFRKEGQNVTLSCEQNLNHDAMYWYRQDPGQGLRLIYYSQIVNDFQKGDIAEGYSVSREKKESFPLTVTSAQKNPTAFYLCASSIDGITYEQYFGPGTRLTVT.

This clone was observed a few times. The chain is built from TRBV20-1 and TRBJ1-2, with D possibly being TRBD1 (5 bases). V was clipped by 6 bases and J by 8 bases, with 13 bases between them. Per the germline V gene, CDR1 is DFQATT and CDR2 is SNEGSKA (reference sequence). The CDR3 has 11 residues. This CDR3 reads CSAPGEWGYTF. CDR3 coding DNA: TGCAGTGCCCCGGGGGAGTGGGGCTACACCTTC.

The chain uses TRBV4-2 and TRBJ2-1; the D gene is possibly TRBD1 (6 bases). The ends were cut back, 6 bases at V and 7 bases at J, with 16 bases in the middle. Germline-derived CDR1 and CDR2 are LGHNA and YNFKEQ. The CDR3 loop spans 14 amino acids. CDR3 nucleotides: TGTGCCAGCAGACCCGGACAGCGTTTTAATGAGCAGTTCTTC. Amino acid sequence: CASRPGQRFNEQFF.

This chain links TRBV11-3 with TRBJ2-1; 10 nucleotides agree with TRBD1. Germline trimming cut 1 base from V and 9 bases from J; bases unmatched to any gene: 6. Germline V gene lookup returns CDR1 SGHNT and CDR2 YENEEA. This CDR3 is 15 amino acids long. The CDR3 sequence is CASSLAGTGDFEQFF. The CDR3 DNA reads TGTGCCAGCAGCTTAGCTGGGACAGGGGATTTTGAGCAGTTCTTC.

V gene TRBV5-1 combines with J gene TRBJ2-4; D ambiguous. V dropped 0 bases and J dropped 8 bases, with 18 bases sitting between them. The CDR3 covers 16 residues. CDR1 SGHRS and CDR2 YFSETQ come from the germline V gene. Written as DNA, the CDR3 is TGCGCCAGCAGCTTGGGTGGGCAGTTCCTTAGTGACATTCAGTACTTC. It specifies CASSLGGQFLSDIQYF. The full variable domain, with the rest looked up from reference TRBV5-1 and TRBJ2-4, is KAGVTQTPRYLIKTRGQQVTLSCSPISGHRSVSWYQQTPGQGLQFLFEYFSETQRNKGNFPGRFSGRQFSNSRSEMNVSTLELGDSALYLCASSLGGQFLSDIQYFGAGTRLSVL.

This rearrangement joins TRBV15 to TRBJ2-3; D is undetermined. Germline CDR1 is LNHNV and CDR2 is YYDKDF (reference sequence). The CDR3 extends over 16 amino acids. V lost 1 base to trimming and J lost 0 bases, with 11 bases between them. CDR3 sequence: CATSRALEPSTDTQYF. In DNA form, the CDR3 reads TGTGCCACCAGCAGAGCTTTAGAACCTAGCACAGATACGCAGTATTTT.

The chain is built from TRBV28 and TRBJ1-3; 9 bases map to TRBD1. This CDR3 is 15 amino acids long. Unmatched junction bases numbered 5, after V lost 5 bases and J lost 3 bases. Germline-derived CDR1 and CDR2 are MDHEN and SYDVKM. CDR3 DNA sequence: TGTGCCAGCAGTCCGGGACAGGGAAATGGAAACACCATATATTTT. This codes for CASSPGQGNGNTIYF.

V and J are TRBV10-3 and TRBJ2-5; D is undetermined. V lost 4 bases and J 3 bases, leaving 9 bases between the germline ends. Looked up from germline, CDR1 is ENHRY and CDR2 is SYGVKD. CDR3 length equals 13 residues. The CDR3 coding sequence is TGTGCCATCAGTGTAAAGCGAGAAGAGACCCAGTACTTC. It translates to CAISVKREETQYF.